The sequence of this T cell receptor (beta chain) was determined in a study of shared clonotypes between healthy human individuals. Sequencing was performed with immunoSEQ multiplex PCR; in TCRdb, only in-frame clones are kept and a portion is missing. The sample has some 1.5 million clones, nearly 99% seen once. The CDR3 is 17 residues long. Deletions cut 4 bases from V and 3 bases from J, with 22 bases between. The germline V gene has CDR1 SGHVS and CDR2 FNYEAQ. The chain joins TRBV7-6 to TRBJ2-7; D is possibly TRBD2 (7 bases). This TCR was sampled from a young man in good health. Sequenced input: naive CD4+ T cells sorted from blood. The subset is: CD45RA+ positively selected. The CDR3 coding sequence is TGTGCCAGCAGCTCCGCCCCGGGGGCGGGAGAGGACTACGAGCAGTACTTC. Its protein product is CASSSAPGAGEDYEQYF.